The rows below give T cell receptor beta chains drawn from one sample of a study of blood T cell repertoires in COVID-19. Generated by immunoSEQ multiplex PCR, the TCRdb table keeps only in-frame clones and is missing some. This table has fewer than 200,000 clones, 83% appearing once. The sequenced sample was peripheral blood. Every receptor here comes from a woman aged 80 or over with acute or convalescent COVID-19. The CDR3 runs from the conserved cysteine through the conserved F or W. A D gene is named only where the DNA matches it firmly. Part of the rows lack a size; the others show once, few, many or a class for expanded clones.

V gene	clone size	D gene	CDR3 length	J gene	CDR3 protein	CDR3 DNA
TRBV4-3	few	.	15	TRBJ1-3	CASSQDFQGGNTIYF	TGCGCCAGCAGCCAAGATTTCCAGGGCGGAAACACCATATATTTT
TRBV5-4	.	TRBD2	18	TRBJ2-1	CASSQAKRRLAGVNEQFF	TGTGCCAGCAGCCAGGCGAAGCGCCGACTAGCGGGAGTAAATGAGCAGTTCTTC
TRBV19	.	TRBD2	15	TRBJ2-3	CASSTGLVGTDTQYF	TGTGCCAGTAGTACGGGACTAGTGGGCACAGATACGCAGTATTTT
TRBV7-9	.	TRBD1	15	TRBJ2-7	CASSATGTGVYEQYF	TGTGCCAGCAGCGCGACCGGGACAGGGGTTTACGAGCAGTACTTC
TRBV5-1	.	TRBD2	16	TRBJ2-3	CASSREGEPRLDTQYF	TGCGCCAGCAGCCGGGAGGGGGAGCCCCGACTGGATACGCAGTATTTT
TRBV5-1	.	.	15	TRBJ2-2	CASSLDDHEERELFF	TGCGCCAGCAGCTTGGACGACCACGAGGAGAGGGAGCTGTTTTTT
TRBV20-1	.	.	11	TRBJ2-3	CSATGTDTQYF	TGCAGTGCAACAGGGACAGATACGCAGTATTTT
TRBV7-2	.	TRBD2	17	TRBJ2-1	CASSLVVGGSAYNEQFF	TGTGCCAGCAGCTTAGTTGTGGGAGGGTCCGCCTACAATGAGCAGTTCTTC
TRBV6-5	.	.	14	TRBJ2-5	CASSTRQRWETQYF	TGTGCCAGCAGTACGCGGCAAAGATGGGAGACCCAGTACTTC
TRBV19	.	TRBD1	15	TRBJ1-4	CASSMGTDYHEKLFF	TGTGCCAGTAGTATGGGGACAGACTATCATGAAAAACTGTTTTTT
TRBV9	.	TRBD1	16	TRBJ2-1	CASSVDQGVVGNEQFF	TGTGCCAGCAGCGTAGATCAGGGGGTTGTAGGGAATGAGCAGTTCTTC
TRBV7-3	.	TRBD1	14	TRBJ2-7	CASSLTDRGDEQYF	TGTGCCAGCAGCCTAACCGACAGGGGTGACGAGCAGTACTTC
TRBV7-8	.	TRBD1	12	TRBJ1-1	CASSHRGTEAFF	TGTGCCAGCAGCCACAGGGGAACTGAAGCTTTCTTT
TRBV5-4	.	TRBD2	14	TRBJ2-7	CASSSGTINYEQYF	TGTGCCAGCAGCTCCGGGACTATTAACTACGAGCAGTACTTC
TRBV5-4	.	.	15	TRBJ2-1	CASSQKSLSYNEQFF	TGTGCCAGCAGTCAAAAAAGCCTCTCCTACAATGAGCAGTTCTTC
TRBV7-2	.	.	14	TRBJ1-4	CASSSPTSGEKLFF	TGTGCCAGCAGCTCTCCCACAAGCGGTGAAAAACTGTTTTTT
TRBV2	.	.	15	TRBJ1-2	CASSEARRTNYGYTF	TGTGCCAGCAGTGAAGCGCGGCGGACTAACTATGGCTACACCTTC
TRBV13	few	TRBD1	13	TRBJ1-1	CASSERDSYKAFF	TGTGCCAGCAGCGAAAGGGACAGCTATAAAGCTTTCTTT
TRBV7-2	.	.	13	TRBJ1-1	CASSADRGTEAFF	TGTGCCAGCAGCGCCGATCGGGGCACTGAAGCTTTCTTT
TRBV9	.	.	17	TRBJ1-1	CASSVDPGGGMNTEAFF	TGTGCCAGCAGCGTAGATCCGGGGGGCGGAATGAACACTGAAGCTTTCTTT
TRBV5-6	.	.	15	TRBJ2-5	CASSFKTAAQETQYF	TGTGCCAGCAGCTTCAAGACAGCCGCCCAAGAGACCCAGTACTTC
TRBV5-1	.	TRBD1	13	TRBJ1-2	CASSRDSLYGYTF	TGCGCCAGCAGCAGGGACAGCCTCTATGGCTACACCTTC
TRBV7-2	once	TRBD2	18	TRBJ2-4	CASSFVPPREGAKNIQYF	TGTGCCAGCAGCTTCGTCCCCCCGCGGGAGGGAGCCAAAAACATTCAGTACTTC
TRBV19	.	TRBD1	16	TRBJ2-7	CASSRSRDRGSYEQYF	TGTGCCAGTAGTAGGAGCCGGGACAGGGGATCCTACGAGCAGTACTTC
TRBV3-1/TRBV3-2	.	TRBD2	15	TRBJ2-3	CASRESSGGFDTQYF	TGTGCCAGCAGGGAATCTAGCGGGGGGTTCGATACGCAGTATTTT
TRBV6-2/TRBV6-3	once	TRBD1	16	TRBJ2-2	CASSPTGTVGTGELFF	TGTGCCAGCAGCCCGACCGGGACAGTCGGAACCGGGGAGCTGTTTTTT
TRBV18	.	TRBD1	15	TRBJ1-2	CASSLTGQQDYGYTF	TGTGCCAGCTCACTGACGGGACAGCAAGACTATGGCTACACCTTC
TRBV7-9	.	.	14	TRBJ1-1	CASSSQGSNTEAFF	TGTGCCAGCAGCTCACAGGGATCGAACACTGAAGCTTTCTTT
TRBV28	.	TRBD1	14	TRBJ1-6	CASRSGTGYSPLHF	TGTGCCAGCAGATCCGGGACAGGGTATTCACCCCTCCACTTT
TRBV5-4	.	TRBD2	17	TRBJ2-1	CASSLGGTSDSYNEQFF	TGTGCCAGCAGCTTGGGTGGAACTAGCGACTCCTACAATGAGCAGTTCTTC
TRBV9	.	TRBD2	20	TRBJ2-3	CASSEAPKGREGRDTDTQYF	TGTGCCAGCAGCGAGGCCCCGAAGGGGCGGGAGGGCCGGGACACAGATACGCAGTATTTT
TRBV3-1/TRBV3-2	.	.	13	TRBJ1-1	CASSQGAFTEAFF	TGTGCCAGCAGCCAAGGGGCTTTCACTGAAGCTTTCTTT
TRBV4-1	.	.	15	TRBJ1-5	CASSQDRGSAQPQHF	TGCGCCAGCAGCCAAGATAGAGGGAGCGCTCAGCCCCAGCATTTT
TRBV4-3	.	TRBD2	16	TRBJ2-1	CASSQAGGGRSNEQFF	TGCGCCAGCAGCCAAGCGGGGGGAGGGCGTAGCAATGAGCAGTTCTTC
TRBV19	.	TRBD1	16	TRBJ1-2	CASSTTPPTGAHGYTF	TGTGCCAGTAGTACCACTCCACCTACAGGGGCCCATGGCTACACCTTC
TRBV4-3	.	TRBD1	18	TRBJ2-2	CASSLHPGTGGPTGELFF	TGCGCCAGCAGCTTGCACCCCGGGACAGGGGGCCCCACCGGGGAGCTGTTTTTT
TRBV19	few	.	14	TRBJ1-1	CASSIGTRNTEAFF	TGTGCCAGTAGTATAGGGACAAGGAACACTGAAGCTTTCTTT
TRBV7-2	.	TRBD2	12	TRBJ2-2	CASSSGDGELFF	TGTGCCAGCAGCAGCGGGGACGGGGAGCTGTTTTTT
TRBV14	.	.	14	TRBJ1-6	CASSQEGGNAPLHF	TGTGCCAGCAGCCAAGAAGGAGGGAATGCACCCCTCCACTTT
TRBV4-1	.	.	15	TRBJ2-3	CASSQADGGADTQYF	TGCGCCAGCAGCCAAGCTGATGGAGGGGCAGATACGCAGTATTTT
TRBV5-6	.	.	17	TRBJ2-1	CASSLVASEDVGNEQFF	TGTGCCAGCAGCTTGGTGGCTAGCGAGGATGTGGGCAATGAGCAGTTCTTC
TRBV12-3/TRBV12-4	.	TRBD1	12	TRBJ1-2	CASTITGDGYTF	TGTGCCAGCACAATCACAGGGGACGGCTACACCTTC
TRBV7-9	.	.	12	TRBJ1-5	CASSYSSGAQHF	TGTGCCAGCAGCTATTCCTCGGGAGCCCAGCATTTT
TRBV5-6	few	TRBD1	16	TRBJ2-7	CASRQTGRRSSYEQYF	TGTGCCAGCAGGCAGACAGGGCGGCGATCCTCCTACGAGCAGTACTTC
TRBV5-1	.	TRBD2	17	TRBJ2-3	CASSLGLRGGSTDTQYF	TGCGCCAGCAGCTTGGGTCTCCGGGGGGGGTCCACAGATACGCAGTATTTT
TRBV6-6	.	TRBD1	14	TRBJ1-5	CASRGETGDQPQHF	TGTGCCAGCAGGGGGGAGACAGGGGATCAGCCCCAGCATTTT
TRBV4-1	.	TRBD2	17	TRBJ2-7	CASSQASGTSRTYEQYF	TGCGCCAGCAGCCAGGCCTCCGGGACTAGCAGGACCTACGAGCAGTACTTC